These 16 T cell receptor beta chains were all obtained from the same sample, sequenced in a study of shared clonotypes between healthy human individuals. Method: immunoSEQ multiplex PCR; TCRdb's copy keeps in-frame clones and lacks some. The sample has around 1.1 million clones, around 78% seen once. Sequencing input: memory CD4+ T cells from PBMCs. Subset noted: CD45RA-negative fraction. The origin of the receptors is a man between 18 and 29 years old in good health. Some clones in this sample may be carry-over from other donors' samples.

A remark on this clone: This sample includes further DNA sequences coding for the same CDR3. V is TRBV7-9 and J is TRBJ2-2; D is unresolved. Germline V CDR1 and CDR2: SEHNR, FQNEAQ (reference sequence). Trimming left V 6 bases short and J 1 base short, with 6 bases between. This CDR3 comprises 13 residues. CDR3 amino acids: CASSRQNTGELFF. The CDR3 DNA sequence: TGTGCCAGCAGTCGACAGAACACCGGGGAGCTGTTTTTT.

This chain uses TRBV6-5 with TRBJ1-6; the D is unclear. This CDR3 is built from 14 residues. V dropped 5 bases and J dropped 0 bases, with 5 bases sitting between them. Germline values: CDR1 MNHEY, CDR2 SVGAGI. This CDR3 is CASSLGSYNSPLHF. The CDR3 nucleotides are TGTGCCAGCAGTCTGGGCTCCTATAATTCACCCCTCCACTTT.

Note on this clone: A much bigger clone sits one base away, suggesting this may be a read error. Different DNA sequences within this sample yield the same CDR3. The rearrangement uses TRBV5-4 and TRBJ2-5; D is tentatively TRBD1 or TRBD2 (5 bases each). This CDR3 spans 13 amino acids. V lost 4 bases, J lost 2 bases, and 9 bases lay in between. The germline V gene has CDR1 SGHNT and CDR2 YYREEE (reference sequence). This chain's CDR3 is CASSPGRQETQYF. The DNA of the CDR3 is TGTGCCAGCAGCCCGGGACGGCAAGAGACCCAGTACTTC.

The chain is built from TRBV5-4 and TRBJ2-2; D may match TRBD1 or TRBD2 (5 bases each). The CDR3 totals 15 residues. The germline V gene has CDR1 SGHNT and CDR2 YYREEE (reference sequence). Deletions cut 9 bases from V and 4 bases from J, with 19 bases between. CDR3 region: CATTTGTRGTGELFF. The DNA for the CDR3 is TGTGCCACTACGACTGGGACCCGAGGCACCGGGGAGCTGTTTTTT.

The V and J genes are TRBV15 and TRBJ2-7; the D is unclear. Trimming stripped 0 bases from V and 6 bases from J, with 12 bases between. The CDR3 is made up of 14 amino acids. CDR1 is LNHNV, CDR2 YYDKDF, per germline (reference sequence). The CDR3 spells CATSRDAGQREQYF. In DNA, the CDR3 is TGTGCCACCAGCAGAGACGCCGGGCAGCGCGAGCAGTACTTC.

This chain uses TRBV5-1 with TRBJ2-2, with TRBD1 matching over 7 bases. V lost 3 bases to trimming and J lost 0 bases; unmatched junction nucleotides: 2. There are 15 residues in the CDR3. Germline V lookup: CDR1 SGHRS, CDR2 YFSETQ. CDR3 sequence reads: CASSSDRANTGELFF. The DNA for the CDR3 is TGCGCCAGCAGCTCAGACAGGGCGAACACCGGGGAGCTGTTTTTT.

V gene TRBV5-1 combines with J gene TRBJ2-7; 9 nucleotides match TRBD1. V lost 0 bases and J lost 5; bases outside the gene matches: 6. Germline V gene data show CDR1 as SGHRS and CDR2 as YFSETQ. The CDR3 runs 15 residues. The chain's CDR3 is CASSLVGRDRDEQYF. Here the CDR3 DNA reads TGCGCCAGCAGCTTGGTGGGTCGGGACAGGGACGAGCAGTACTTC.

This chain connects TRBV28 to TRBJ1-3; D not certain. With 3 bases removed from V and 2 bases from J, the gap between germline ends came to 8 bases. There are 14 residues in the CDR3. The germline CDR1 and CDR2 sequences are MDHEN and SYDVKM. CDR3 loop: CASSFTGAGNTIYF. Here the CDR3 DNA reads TGTGCCAGCAGTTTTACGGGCGCTGGAAACACCATATATTTT.

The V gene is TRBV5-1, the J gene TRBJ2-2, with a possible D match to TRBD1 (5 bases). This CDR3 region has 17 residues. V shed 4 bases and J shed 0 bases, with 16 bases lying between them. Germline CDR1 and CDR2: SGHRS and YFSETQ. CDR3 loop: CASSQTANSANTGELFF. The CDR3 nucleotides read TGCGCCAGCAGCCAGACAGCGAATTCCGCGAACACCGGGGAGCTGTTTTTT.

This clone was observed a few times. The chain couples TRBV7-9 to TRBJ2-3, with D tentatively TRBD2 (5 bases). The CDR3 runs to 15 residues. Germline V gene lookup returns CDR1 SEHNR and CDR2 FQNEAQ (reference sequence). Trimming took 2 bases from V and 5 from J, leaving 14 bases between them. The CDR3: CASSLKSGVGDTQYF. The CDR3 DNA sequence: TGTGCCAGCAGCTTAAAATCCGGGGTGGGAGATACGCAGTATTTT.

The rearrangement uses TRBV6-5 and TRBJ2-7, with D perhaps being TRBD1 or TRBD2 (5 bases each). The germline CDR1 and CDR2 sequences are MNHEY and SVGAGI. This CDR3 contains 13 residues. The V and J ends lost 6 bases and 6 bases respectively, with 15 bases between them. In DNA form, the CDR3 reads TGTGCCAGCAGGCGGCCTGGGGGACGCGAGCAGTACTTC. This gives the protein CASRRPGGREQYF.

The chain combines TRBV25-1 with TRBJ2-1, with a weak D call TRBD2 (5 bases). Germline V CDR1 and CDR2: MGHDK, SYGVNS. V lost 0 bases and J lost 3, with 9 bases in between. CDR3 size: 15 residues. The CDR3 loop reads CASSEYRGNYNEQFF. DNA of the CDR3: TGTGCCAGCAGTGAATATCGGGGTAACTACAATGAGCAGTTCTTC.

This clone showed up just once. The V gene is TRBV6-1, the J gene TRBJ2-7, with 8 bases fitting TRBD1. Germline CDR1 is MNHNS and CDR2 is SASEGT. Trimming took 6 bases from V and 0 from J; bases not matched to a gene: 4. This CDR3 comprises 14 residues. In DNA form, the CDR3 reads TGTGCCAGCAGCACAGGGGGGAGCTCCTACGAGCAGTACTTC. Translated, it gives CASSTGGSSYEQYF.

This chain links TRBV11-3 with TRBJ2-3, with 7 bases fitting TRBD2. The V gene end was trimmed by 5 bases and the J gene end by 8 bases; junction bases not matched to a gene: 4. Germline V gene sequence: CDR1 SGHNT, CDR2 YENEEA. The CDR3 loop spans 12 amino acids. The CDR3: CASSNRGGTQYF. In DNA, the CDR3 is TGTGCCAGCAGCAACCGCGGGGGTACGCAGTATTTT.

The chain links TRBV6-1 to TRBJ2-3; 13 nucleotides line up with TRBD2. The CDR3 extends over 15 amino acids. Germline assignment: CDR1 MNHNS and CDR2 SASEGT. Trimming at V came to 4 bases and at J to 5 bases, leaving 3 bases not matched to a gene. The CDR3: CASSVLAGGEDTQYF. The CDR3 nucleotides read TGTGCCAGCAGTGTACTAGCGGGAGGGGAAGATACGCAGTATTTT.

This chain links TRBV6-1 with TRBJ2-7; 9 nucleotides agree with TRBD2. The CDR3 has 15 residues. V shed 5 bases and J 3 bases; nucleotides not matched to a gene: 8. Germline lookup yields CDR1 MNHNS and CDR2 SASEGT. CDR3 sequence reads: CASSPEVAGDYEQYF. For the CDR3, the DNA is TGTGCCAGCAGTCCCGAGGTAGCGGGAGACTACGAGCAGTACTTC.